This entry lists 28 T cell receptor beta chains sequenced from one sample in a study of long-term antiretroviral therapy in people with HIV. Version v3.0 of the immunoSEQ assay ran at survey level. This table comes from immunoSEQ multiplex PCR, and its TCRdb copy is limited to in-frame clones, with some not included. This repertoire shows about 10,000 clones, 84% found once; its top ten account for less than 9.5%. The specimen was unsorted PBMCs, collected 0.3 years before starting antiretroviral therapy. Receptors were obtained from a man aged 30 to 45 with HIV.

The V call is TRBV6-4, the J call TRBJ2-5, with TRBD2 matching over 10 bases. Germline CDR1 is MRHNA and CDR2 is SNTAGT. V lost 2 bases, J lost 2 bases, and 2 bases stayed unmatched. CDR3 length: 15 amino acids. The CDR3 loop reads CASSDGAGGQETQYF. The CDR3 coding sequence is TGTGCCAGCAGTGACGGAGCGGGGGGGCAAGAGACCCAGTACTTC.

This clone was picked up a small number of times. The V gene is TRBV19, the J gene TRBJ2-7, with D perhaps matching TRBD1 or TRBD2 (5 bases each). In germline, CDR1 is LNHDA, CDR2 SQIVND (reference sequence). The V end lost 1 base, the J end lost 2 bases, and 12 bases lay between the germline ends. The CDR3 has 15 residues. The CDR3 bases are TGTGCCAGTAGTATAGGGTCCGAGGGGACCTACGAGCAGTACTTC. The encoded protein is CASSIGSEGTYEQYF.

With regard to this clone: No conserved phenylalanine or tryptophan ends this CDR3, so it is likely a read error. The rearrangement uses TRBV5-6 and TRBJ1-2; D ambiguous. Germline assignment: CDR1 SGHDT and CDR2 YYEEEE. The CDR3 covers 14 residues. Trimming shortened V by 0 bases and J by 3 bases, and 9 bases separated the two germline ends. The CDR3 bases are TGTGCCAGCAGCTTGGGGATTGGGGACTATGGCTACACCCTC. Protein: CASSLGIGDYGYTL.

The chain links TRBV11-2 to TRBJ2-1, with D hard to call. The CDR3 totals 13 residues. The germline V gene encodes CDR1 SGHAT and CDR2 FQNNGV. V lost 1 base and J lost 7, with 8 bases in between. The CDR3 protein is CASSLVPRNEQFF. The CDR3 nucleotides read TGTGCCAGCAGCTTAGTTCCCAGGAATGAGCAGTTCTTC.

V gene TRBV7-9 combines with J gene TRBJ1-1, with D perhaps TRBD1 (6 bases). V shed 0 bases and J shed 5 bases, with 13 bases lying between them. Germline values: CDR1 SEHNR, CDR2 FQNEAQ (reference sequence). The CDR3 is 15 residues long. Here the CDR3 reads CASSLAGGGWTEAFF. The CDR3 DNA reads TGTGCCAGCAGCTTAGCAGGGGGTGGATGGACTGAAGCTTTCTTT. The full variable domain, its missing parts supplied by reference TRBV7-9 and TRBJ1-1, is DTGVSQNPRHKITKRGQNVTFRCDPISEHNRLYWYRQTLGQGPEFLTYFQNEAQLEKSRLLSDRFSAERPKGSFSTLEIQRTEQGDSAMYLCASSLAGGGWTEAFFGQGTRLTVV.

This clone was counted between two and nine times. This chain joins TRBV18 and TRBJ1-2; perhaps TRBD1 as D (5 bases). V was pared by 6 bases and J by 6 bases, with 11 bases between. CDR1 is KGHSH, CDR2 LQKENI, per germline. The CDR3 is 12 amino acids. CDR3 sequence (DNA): TGTGCCAGCTCGCGCTCAGGGAATGGCTACACCTTC. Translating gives CASSRSGNGYTF.

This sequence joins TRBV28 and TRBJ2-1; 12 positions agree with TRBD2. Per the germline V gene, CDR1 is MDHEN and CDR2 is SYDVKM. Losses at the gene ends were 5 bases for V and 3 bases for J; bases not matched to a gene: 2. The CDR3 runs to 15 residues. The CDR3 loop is CASSLAGGDYNEQFF. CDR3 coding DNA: TGTGCCAGCAGTCTAGCGGGGGGGGACTACAATGAGCAGTTCTTC. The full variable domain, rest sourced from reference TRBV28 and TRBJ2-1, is DVKVTQSSRYLVKRTGEKVFLECVQDMDHENMFWYRQDPGLGLRLIYFSYDVKMKEKGDIPEGYSVSREKKERFSLILESASTNQTSMYLCASSLAGGDYNEQFFGPGTRLTVL.

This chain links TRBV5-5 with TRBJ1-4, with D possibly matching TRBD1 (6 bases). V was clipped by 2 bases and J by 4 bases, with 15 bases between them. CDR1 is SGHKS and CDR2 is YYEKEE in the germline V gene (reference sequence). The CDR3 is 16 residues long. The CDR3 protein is CASSLMAGQFNEKLFF. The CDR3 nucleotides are TGTGCCAGCAGCTTAATGGCTGGACAGTTTAATGAAAAACTGTTTTTT.

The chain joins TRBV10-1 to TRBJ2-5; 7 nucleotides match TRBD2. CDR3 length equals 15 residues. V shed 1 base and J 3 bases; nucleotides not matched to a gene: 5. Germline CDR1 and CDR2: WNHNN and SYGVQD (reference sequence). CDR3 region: CASSELASGKETQYF. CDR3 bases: TGCGCCAGCAGTGAGTTGGCTAGCGGTAAAGAGACCCAGTACTTC.

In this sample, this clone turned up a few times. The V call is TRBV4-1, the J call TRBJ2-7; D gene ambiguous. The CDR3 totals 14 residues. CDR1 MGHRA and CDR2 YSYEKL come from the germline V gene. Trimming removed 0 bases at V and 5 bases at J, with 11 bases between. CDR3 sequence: CASSQEAVQNEQYF. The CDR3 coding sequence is TGCGCCAGCAGCCAAGAAGCTGTCCAAAACGAGCAGTACTTC.

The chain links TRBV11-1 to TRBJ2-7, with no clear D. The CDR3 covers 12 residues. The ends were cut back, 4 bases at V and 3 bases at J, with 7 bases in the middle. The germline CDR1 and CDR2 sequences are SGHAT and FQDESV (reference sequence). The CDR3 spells CASSSDDYEQYF. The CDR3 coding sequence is TGTGCCAGCAGCTCCGACGACTACGAGCAGTACTTC.

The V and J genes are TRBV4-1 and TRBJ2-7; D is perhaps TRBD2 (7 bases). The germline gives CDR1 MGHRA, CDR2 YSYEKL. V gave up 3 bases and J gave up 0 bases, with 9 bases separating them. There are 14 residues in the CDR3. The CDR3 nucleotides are TGCGCCAGCAGCCAGGGAGGGGGCTCCTACGAGCAGTACTTC. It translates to CASSQGGGSYEQYF.

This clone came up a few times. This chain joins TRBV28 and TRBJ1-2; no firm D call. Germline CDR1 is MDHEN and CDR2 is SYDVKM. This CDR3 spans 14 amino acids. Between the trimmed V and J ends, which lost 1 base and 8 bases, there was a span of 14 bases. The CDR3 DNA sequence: TGTGCCAGCAGTTTATCGGGAGGGAATAGCGGCTACACCTTC. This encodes CASSLSGGNSGYTF.

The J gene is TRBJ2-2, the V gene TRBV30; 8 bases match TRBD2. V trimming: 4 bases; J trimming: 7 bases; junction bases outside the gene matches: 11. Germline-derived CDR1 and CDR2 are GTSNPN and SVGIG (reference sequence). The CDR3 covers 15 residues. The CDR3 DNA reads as TGTGCCTGGATTCGGACTAGCCACGAACTCGGGGAGCTGTTTTTT. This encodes CAWIRTSHELGELFF.

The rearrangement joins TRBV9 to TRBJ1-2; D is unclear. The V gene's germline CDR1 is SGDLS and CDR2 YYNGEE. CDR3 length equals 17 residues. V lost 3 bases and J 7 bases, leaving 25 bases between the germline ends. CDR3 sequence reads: CASSAAVGLGFEGGYTF. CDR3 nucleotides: TGTGCCAGCAGCGCAGCCGTGGGTCTAGGTTTTGAGGGTGGCTACACCTTC. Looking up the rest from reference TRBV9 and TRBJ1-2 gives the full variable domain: DSGVTQTPKHLITATGQRVTLRCSPRSGDLSVYWYQQSLDQGLQFLIQYYNGEERAKGNILERFSAQQFPDLHSELNLSSLELGDSALYFCASSAAVGLGFEGGYTFGSGTRLTVV.

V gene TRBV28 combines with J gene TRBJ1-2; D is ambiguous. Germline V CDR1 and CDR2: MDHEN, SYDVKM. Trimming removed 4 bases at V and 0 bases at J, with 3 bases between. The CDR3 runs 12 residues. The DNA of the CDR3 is TGTGCCAGCAGTTACACTAACTATGGCTACACCTTC. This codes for CASSYTNYGYTF.

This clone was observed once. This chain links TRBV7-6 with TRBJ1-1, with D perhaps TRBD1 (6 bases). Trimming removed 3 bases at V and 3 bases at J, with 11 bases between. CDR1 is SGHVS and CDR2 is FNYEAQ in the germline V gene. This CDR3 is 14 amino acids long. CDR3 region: CASSFAGVDTEAFF. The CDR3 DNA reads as TGTGCCAGCAGCTTCGCAGGGGTCGACACTGAAGCTTTCTTT. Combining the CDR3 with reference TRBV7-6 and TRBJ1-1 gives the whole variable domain GAGVSQSPRYKVTKRGQDVALRCDPISGHVSLYWYRQALGQGPEFLTYFNYEAQQDKSGLPNDRFSAERPEGSISTLTIQRTEQRDSAMYRCASSFAGVDTEAFFGQGTRLTVV.

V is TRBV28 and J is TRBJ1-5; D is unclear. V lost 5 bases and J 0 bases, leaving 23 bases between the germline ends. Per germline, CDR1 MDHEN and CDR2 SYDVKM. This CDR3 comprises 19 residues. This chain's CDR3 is CASSETVPLFFYSNQPQHF. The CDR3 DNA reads TGTGCCAGCAGTGAAACAGTTCCCCTCTTTTTTTATAGCAATCAGCCCCAGCATTTT.

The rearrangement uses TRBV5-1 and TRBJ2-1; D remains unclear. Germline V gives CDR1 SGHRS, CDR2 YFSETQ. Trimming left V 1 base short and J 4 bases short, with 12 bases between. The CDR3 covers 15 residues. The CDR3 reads CASSLSILGYNEQFF. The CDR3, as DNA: TGCGCCAGCAGCTTGTCTATCCTCGGTTACAATGAGCAGTTCTTC.

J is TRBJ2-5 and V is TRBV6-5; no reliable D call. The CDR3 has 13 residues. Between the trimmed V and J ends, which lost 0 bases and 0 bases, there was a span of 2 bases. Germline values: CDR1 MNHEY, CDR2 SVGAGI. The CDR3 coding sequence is TGTGCCAGCAGTTACTCGTACCAAGAGACCCAGTACTTC. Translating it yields CASSYSYQETQYF.

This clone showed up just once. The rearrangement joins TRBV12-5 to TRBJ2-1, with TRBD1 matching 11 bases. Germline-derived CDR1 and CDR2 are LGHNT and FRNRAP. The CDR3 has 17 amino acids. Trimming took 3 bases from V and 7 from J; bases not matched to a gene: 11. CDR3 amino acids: CASGFTHPGQGENEQFF. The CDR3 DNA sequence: TGTGCTAGTGGTTTCACCCACCCGGGACAGGGGGAAAATGAGCAGTTCTTC.

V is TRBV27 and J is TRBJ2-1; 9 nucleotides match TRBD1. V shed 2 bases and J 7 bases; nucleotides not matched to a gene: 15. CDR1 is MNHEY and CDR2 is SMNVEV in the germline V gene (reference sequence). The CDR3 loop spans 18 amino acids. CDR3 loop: CASSLRAPDRGTGNEQFF. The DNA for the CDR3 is TGTGCCAGCAGTTTAAGAGCCCCGGACAGGGGAACGGGAAATGAGCAGTTCTTC.

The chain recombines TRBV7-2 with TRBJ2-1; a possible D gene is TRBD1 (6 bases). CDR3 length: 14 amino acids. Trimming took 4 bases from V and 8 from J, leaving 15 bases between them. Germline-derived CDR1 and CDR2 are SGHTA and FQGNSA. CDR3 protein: CASSSQGVGDEQFF. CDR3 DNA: TGTGCCAGCAGCTCACAGGGAGTAGGCGATGAGCAGTTCTTC.

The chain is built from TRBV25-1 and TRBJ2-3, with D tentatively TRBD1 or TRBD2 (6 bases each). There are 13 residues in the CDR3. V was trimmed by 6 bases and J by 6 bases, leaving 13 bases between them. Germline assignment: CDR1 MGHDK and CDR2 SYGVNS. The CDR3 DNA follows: TGTGCCAGCAGAGGGGGGTTTTACGATACGCAGTATTTT. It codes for CASRGGFYDTQYF.

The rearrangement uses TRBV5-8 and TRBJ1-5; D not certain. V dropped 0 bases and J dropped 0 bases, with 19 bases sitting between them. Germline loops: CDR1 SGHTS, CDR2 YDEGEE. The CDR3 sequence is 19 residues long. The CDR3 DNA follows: TGTGCCAGCAGCTTGGATGTCGCGTCCGGAATATATAGCAATCAGCCCCAGCATTTT. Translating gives CASSLDVASGIYSNQPQHF.

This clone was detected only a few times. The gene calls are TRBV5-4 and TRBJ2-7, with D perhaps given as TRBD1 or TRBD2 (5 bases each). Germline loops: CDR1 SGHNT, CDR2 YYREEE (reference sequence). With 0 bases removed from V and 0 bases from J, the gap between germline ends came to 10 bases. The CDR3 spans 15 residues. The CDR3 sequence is CASSLERGGSYEQYF. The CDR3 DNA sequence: TGTGCCAGCAGCTTGGAGAGGGGCGGCTCCTACGAGCAGTACTTC.

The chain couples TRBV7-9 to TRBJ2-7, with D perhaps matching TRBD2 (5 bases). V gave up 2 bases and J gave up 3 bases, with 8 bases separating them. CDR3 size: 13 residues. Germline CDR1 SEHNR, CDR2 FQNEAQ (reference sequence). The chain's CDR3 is CASSLWENYEQYF. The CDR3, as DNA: TGTGCCAGCAGCTTATGGGAGAACTACGAGCAGTACTTC.

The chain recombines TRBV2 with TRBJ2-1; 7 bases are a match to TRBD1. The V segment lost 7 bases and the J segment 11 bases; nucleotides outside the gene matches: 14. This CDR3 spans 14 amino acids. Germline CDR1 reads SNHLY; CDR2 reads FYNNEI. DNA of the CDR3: TGTGCCAGCACCGACCGACAGGGCCCGAGGAAGCAGTTCTTC. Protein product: CASTDRQGPRKQFF.